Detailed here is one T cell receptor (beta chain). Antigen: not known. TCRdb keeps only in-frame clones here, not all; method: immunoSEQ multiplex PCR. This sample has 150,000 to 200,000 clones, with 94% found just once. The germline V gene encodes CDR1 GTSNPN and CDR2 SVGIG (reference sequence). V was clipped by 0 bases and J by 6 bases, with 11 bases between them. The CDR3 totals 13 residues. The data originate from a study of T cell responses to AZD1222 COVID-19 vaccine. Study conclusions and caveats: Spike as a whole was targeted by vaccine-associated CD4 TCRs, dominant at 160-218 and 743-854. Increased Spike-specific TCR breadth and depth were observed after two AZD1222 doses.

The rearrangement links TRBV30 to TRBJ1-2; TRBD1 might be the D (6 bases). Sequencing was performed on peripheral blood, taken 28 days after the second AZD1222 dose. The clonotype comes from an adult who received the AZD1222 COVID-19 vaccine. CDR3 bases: TGTGCCTGGAGTGTAGGGGGGACGGATGGCTACACCTTC. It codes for CAWSVGGTDGYTF.